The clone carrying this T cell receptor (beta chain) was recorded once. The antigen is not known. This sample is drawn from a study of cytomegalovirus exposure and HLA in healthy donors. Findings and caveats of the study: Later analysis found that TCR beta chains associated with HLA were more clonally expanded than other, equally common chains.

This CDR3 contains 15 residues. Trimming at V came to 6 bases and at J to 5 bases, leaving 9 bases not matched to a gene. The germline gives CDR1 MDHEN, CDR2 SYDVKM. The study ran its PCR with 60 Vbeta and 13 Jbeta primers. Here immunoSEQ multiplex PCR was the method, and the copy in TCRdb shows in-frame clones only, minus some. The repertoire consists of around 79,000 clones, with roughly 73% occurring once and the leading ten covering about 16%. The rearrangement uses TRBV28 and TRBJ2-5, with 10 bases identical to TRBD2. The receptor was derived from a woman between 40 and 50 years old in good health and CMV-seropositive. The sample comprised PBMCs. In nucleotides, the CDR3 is TGTGCCAGCAGATTTCAAGGGACTAGCGTGGAGACCCAGTACTTC. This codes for CASRFQGTSVETQYF.